This passage covers 7 T cell receptor beta chains from one sample sequenced in a study of T cell changes during pregnancy in multiple sclerosis. Sequenced by immunoSEQ multiplex PCR; TCRdb stores in-frame clones only, minus some. The table shows approximately 28,000 clones, with around 90% occurring only once. The sample here was CD8+ T cells from peripheral blood mononuclear cells, taken before pregnancy. The receptors shown here come from a female donor with multiple sclerosis, enrolled in a pregnancy study.

The rearrangement uses TRBV9 and TRBJ1-1; D is possibly TRBD1 (5 bases). Trimming removed 0 bases from V and 5 bases from J, with 11 bases in between. This CDR3 comprises 14 residues. Looked up from germline, CDR1 is SGDLS and CDR2 is YYNGEE. Here the CDR3 DNA reads TGTGCCAGCAGCGTAGCAGGGTTGGGGACTGAAGCTTTCTTT. Encoded protein: CASSVAGLGTEAFF.

The gene calls are TRBV11-2 and TRBJ1-3; D gene ambiguous. Germline-derived CDR1 and CDR2 are SGHAT and FQNNGV. V was cut by 6 bases and J by 1 base, with 19 bases left in between. The CDR3 length is 17 residues. The CDR3 DNA is TGTGCCAGCAGACCCGTCAGGTCTCAGCAATCTGGAAACACCATATATTTT. It codes for CASRPVRSQQSGNTIYF.

The chain is built from TRBV7-8 and TRBJ2-1, with 12 bases identical to TRBD2. This CDR3 has 21 residues. CDR1 is SGHVS, CDR2 FQNEAQ, per germline. The V and J ends lost 3 bases and 0 bases, in that order; junction bases with no gene match: 15. CDR3 nucleotide sequence: TGTGCCAGCAGCTTTCCCGCTAGCGGGAGGGCCCCATCACTCTCCTACAATGAGCAGTTCTTC. Translated: CASSFPASGRAPSLSYNEQFF. The variable domain in full, completed from reference TRBV7-8 and TRBJ2-1, reads GAGVSQSPRYKVAKRGQDVALRCDPISGHVSLFWYQQALGQGPEFLTYFQNEAQLDKSGLPSDRFFAERPEGSVSTLKIQRTQQEDSAVYLCASSFPASGRAPSLSYNEQFFGPGTRLTVL.

This clone was seen once. The rearrangement uses TRBV7-2 and TRBJ2-5; 10 nucleotides agree with TRBD2. Germline V gene lookup returns CDR1 SGHTA and CDR2 FQGNSA. The V segment lost 2 bases and the J segment 4 bases; nucleotides outside the gene matches: 10. This CDR3 is built from 17 residues. The CDR3 coding sequence is TGTGCCAGCAGCTTAAACCTAGCGGGGGTTTCGGGAGAGACCCAGTACTTC. This gives the protein CASSLNLAGVSGETQYF. Complete variable domain (other parts from reference TRBV7-2 and TRBJ2-5): GAGVSQSPSNKVTEKGKDVELRCDPISGHTALYWYRQSLGQGLEFLIYFQGNSAPDKSGLPSDRFSAERTGGSVSTLTIQRTQQEDSAVYLCASSLNLAGVSGETQYFGPGTRLLVL.

The gene calls are TRBV4-1 and TRBJ2-7, with D unresolved. The V gene's germline CDR1 is MGHRA and CDR2 YSYEKL. The CDR3 consists of 15 residues. Trimming removed 3 bases at V and 1 base at J, with 13 bases between. In DNA, the CDR3 is TGCGCCAGCAGCCATCCCGCCGCCGGTTCCTACGAGCAGTACTTC. It is translated as CASSHPAAGSYEQYF.

This sequence joins TRBV7-8 and TRBJ2-1; 8 bases agree with TRBD2. Per germline, CDR1 SGHVS and CDR2 FQNEAQ. The junction had 7 bases not matched to a gene; V was cut back by 7 bases and J by 2 bases. The CDR3 is 15 amino acids. The CDR3 bases are TGTGCCAGCATCCTAAGCGGGGGTACCTACAATGAGCAGTTCTTC. Translated: CASILSGGTYNEQFF. Filled out from reference TRBV7-8 and TRBJ2-1, the complete variable domain reads GAGVSQSPRYKVAKRGQDVALRCDPISGHVSLFWYQQALGQGPEFLTYFQNEAQLDKSGLPSDRFFAERPEGSVSTLKIQRTQQEDSAVYLCASILSGGTYNEQFFGPGTRLTVL.

This clone was observed a single time. J is TRBJ1-5 and V is TRBV6-6, with 7 bases identical to TRBD1. The germline V gene encodes CDR1 MNHNY and CDR2 SVGAGI (reference sequence). This CDR3 is built from 14 residues. The V gene end was trimmed by 5 bases and the J gene end by 5 bases; junction bases not matched to a gene: 6. CDR3 sequence: CASSVRGTDQPQHF. CDR3 DNA sequence: TGTGCCAGCAGTGTGAGGGGGACAGATCAGCCCCAGCATTTT.